Listed here are 12 T cell receptor beta chains from one sample, sequenced in a study of spatial heterogeneity in lung cancer. TCRdb itself ran the 5' RACE reads through MiXCR, one entry per CDR3 protein. The table has 5,000 to 6,500 distinct CDR3 sequences, approximately 12% seen once. The time point was: sample taken at primary tumor resection. Sequenced here: lung tissue, sampled at surgery. These receptors were collected from a human donor with early-stage non-small cell lung cancer.

This clonotype is categorized as medium-sized. Because this beta chain is a stray read in a library intended to capture alpha chains, its abundance should not be given much weight. The chain carries TRBV4-2 and TRBJ2-7; no reliable D call. Germline CDR1 reads LGHNA; CDR2 reads YNFKEQ. The CDR3 is made up of 15 amino acids. The germline V and J ends were trimmed by 1 base and 0 bases, with 10 bases remaining between them. The DNA for the CDR3 is TGTGCCAGCAGCCAAGGAAGGCTAAACTCCTACGAGCAGTACTTC. Amino acids: CASSQGRLNSYEQYF.

This clonotype was detected many times. Since it is a stray read in a library aimed at alpha chains, this beta chain has a size that is not meaningful. The rearrangement joins TRBV5-1 to TRBJ1-1; 8 bases are a match to TRBD1. The CDR3 length is 16 residues. Trimming removed 3 bases from V and 1 base from J; junction bases left unmatched: 8. Germline V CDR1 and CDR2: SGHRS, YFSETQ. The DNA of the CDR3 is TGCGCCAGCAGCTCGGATGGACAGGGAACGAACACTGAAGCTTTCTTT. This translates into CASSSDGQGTNTEAFF.

In this sample, this clonotype turned up many times. In a library made to pick up alpha chains, this beta chain is a stray read with a size that means little. The rearrangement joins TRBV5-1 to TRBJ2-7; 10 positions agree with TRBD2. Looked up from germline, CDR1 is SGHRS and CDR2 is YFSETQ. Germline trimming cut 2 bases from V and 2 bases from J; bases unmatched to any gene: 10. This CDR3 is built from 17 residues. CDR3 sequence reads: CASSLQEGLAGAYEQYF. The CDR3 nucleotides read TGCGCCAGCAGCTTACAGGAGGGTCTAGCGGGAGCCTACGAGCAGTACTTC.

Comment on this clonotype: This beta chain slipped into a library made for alpha chains as a stray read, so its size is not meaningful. The CDR3 is CASSIAQETQYF. Here the CDR3 DNA reads TGTGCCAGCAGCATTGCACAAGAGACCCAGTACTTC. This sequence joins TRBV13 and TRBJ2-5; D gene ambiguous. The CDR3 spans 12 residues. Germline V gene sequence: CDR1 PRHDT, CDR2 FYEKMQ (reference sequence). V was trimmed by 5 bases and J by 2 bases, leaving 6 bases between them.

This clonotype was seen at least ten times. Because the library targeted alpha chains, this beta chain is an off-target read whose size means little. The V call is TRBV6-6, the J call TRBJ2-1; D may match TRBD1 or TRBD2 (5 bases each). The germline V gene has CDR1 MNHNY and CDR2 SVGAGI (reference sequence). The CDR3 consists of 17 residues. V was trimmed by 2 bases and J by 3 bases, leaving 17 bases between them. The CDR3 bases are TGTGCCAGCAGTTACGGGGACCGGGAATACAGCTACAATGAGCAGTTCTTC. It encodes CASSYGDREYSYNEQFF.

By share of the sample, this clonotype is medium-sized. This beta chain came through as a stray read in a library set up for alpha chains, and its size says little. This sequence joins TRBV10-3 and TRBJ2-3; 7 bases fit TRBD2. Germline CDR1 ENHRY, CDR2 SYGVKD. The trim removed 2 bases at V and 3 bases at J, leaving 14 bases unmatched. There are 18 residues in the CDR3. The CDR3 DNA reads TGTGCCATCAGTGAGAGGCCCTGGGGCGGGAGTGGAACAGATACGCAGTATTTT. As protein: CAISERPWGGSGTDTQYF.

This clonotype was seen ten or more times. Being off target in a library aimed at alpha chains, this beta chain has a size of little meaning. The chain links TRBV24-1 to TRBJ2-5; 11 nucleotides agree with TRBD2. The germline CDR1 and CDR2 sequences are KGHDR and SFDVKD. The V segment lost 3 bases and the J segment 1 base; nucleotides outside the gene matches: 3. This CDR3 is built from 16 residues. The chain's CDR3 is CATSDHGLAGQETQYF. CDR3 nucleotide sequence: TGTGCCACCAGTGATCATGGACTAGCGGGCCAAGAGACCCAGTACTTC.

This clonotype has at least ten counts. This beta chain was picked up by a library intended for alpha chains and is off target, so its count carries little meaning. The chain employs TRBV24-1 and TRBJ2-5; 10 nucleotides agree with TRBD1. The CDR3 sequence is 13 residues long. From germline, CDR1 is KGHDR and CDR2 SFDVKD. V lost 9 bases, J lost 3 bases, and 3 bases stayed unmatched. The CDR3 sequence: CATSTGGKETQYF. The CDR3 DNA follows: TGTGCCACCTCGACAGGGGGCAAAGAGACCCAGTACTTC.

This clonotype has only one observation. This beta chain was picked up by a library intended for alpha chains and is off target, so its count carries little meaning. The chain uses TRBV7-2 and TRBJ2-2; a weak D match, TRBD1 (6 bases). The CDR3 contains 15 residues. Trimming took off 2 bases at V and 9 bases at J, with 16 bases between the two ends. The germline CDR1 and CDR2 sequences are SGHTA and FQGNSA. The CDR3 sequence: CASSLTGLDSWELFF. DNA for the CDR3: TGTGCCAGCAGCTTAACAGGGCTCGATTCCTGGGAGCTGTTTTTT.

This clonotype was counted ten times or more. With the library built for alpha chains, this beta chain is off target and its frequency is not meaningful. J is TRBJ2-6 and V is TRBV27; either TRBD1 or TRBD2 may supply D (5 bases each). This CDR3 contains 18 residues. The V end was cut by 5 bases, the J end by 0 bases, with 17 bases between. Germline-derived CDR1 and CDR2 are MNHEY and SMNVEV (reference sequence). The CDR3 region has the DNA TGTGCCAGCAGTCTTAAGAACGGGGCATTCTCTGGGGCCAACGTCCTGACTTTC. Translating it yields CASSLKNGAFSGANVLTF.

Many counts were recorded for this clonotype. This beta chain turned up in a library designed for alpha chains; as an off-target read, its abundance says little. The V call is TRBV14, the J call TRBJ2-3; 9 nucleotides agree with TRBD1. With 5 bases clipped from V and 7 bases from J, the junction kept 1 base outside the gene matches. The CDR3 length is 12 residues. Germline loops: CDR1 SGHDN, CDR2 FVKESK. CDR3: CASSGQGYTQYF. CDR3 coding DNA: TGTGCCAGCAGCGGACAGGGGTATACGCAGTATTTT.

This clonotype is classed as medium-sized. For a library built for alpha chains, this beta chain is a stray read; little rests on its size. This chain uses TRBV7-2 with TRBJ2-3, with 12 bases identical to TRBD2. The germline gives CDR1 SGHTA, CDR2 FQGNSA. Trimming at V came to 2 bases and at J to 6 bases, leaving 3 bases not matched to a gene. The CDR3 has 15 residues. In DNA form, the CDR3 reads TGTGCCAGCAGCTTACCCCTAGCGGGAGGGGATACGCAGTATTTT. It translates to CASSLPLAGGDTQYF.